The rows below give T cell receptor beta chains drawn from one sample of a study of T-cell reconstitution after alpha-beta-depleted transplantation in children. TCRdb fed the PCR reads into MiXCR, producing one record per CDR3 protein. This sample has around 360,000 distinct CDR3 sequences, with approximately 10% found just once. The starting material was PBMCs from the stem cell graft donor, obtained from the stem cell graft. The receptors originated from a human donor who donated a stem cell graft to a child with acute lymphoblastic leukemia. The CDR3 runs from the conserved cysteine through the conserved F or W. Some rows mark clone size as missing; the rest say once, few, many or name a class of expanded clone.

V gene,J gene,CDR3 length,clone size,CDR3 protein
TRBV5-1,TRBJ2-3,19,.,CASSLGGLAGASSTDTQYF
TRBV11-3,TRBJ2-1,13,.,CASSPRHINEQFF
TRBV29-1,TRBJ2-7,12,many,CSVAGEMYEQYF
TRBV27,TRBJ1-1,16,.,CASSPLNLIGNTEAFF
TRBV4-3,TRBJ1-2,15,few,CASSQSRTGGGGYTF
TRBV7-9,TRBJ1-1,12,few,CASRRKNTEAFF
TRBV11-1,TRBJ2-1,14,.,CASSLGTSSYEQFF
TRBV5-1,TRBJ2-3,18,once,CASSLAPDLALPDDTQYF
TRBV5-1,TRBJ2-1,15,.,CASRPGLPTYNEQFF
TRBV5-1,TRBJ2-1,16,.,CASSQMASGGYNEQFF
TRBV2,TRBJ2-3,14,.,CASSEALPGDTQYF
TRBV4-1,TRBJ2-7,18,.,CASSQDSRLAGVGNEQYF
TRBV5-1,TRBJ2-6,15,.,CASGDPGAGANVLTF
TRBV19,TRBJ1-5,14,.,CASSPRQDNQPQHF
TRBV3-1,TRBJ2-1,16,many,CASSQLAFRTYNEQFF
TRBV7-8,TRBJ1-2,17,few,CASSKSRDRGLGYGYTF
TRBV7-9,TRBJ2-7,16,.,CASSEPGGRASYERYF
TRBV10-3,TRBJ2-1,15,few,CAISESTGDYNEQFF
TRBV20-1,TRBJ2-3,17,.,CCARKKVRGPSTDTQYF
TRBV20-1,TRBJ1-5,20,.,CSARGLLGQGGAYSNQPQHF
TRBV12-3/TRBV12-4,TRBJ2-7,14,.,CASSITGTGLEQYF
TRBV2,TRBJ1-1,11,few,CASPRESLAFF
TRBV4-1,TRBJ2-7,12,many,CASSHTTNEQYF
TRBV3-1,TRBJ2-7,17,few,CASSPNLPGRQAYEQYF
TRBV7-3,TRBJ1-1,14,many,CASSPDSMNTEAFF
TRBV6-2/TRBV6-3,TRBJ1-1,16,.,CASRPGTGGMNTEAFF
TRBV4-1,TRBJ2-1,17,many,CASSQGTSGGVLDEQFF
TRBV20-1,TRBJ2-7,13,few,CSASLLAGHEQYF
TRBV6-1,TRBJ2-7,13,.,CVSSRTSSYEQYF
TRBV29-1,TRBJ2-5,13,.,CSVITGGLETQYF
TRBV30,TRBJ2-2,13,.,CAWSMSNTGELFF
TRBV2,TRBJ2-1,18,.,CASSEASVGTSRDNEQFF
TRBV12-3/TRBV12-4,TRBJ2-5,15,many,CASSLARGYQETQYF
TRBV7-6,TRBJ1-5,14,many,CASSLEDSNQPQHF
TRBV7-8,TRBJ1-4,15,.,CASSSRAGVLEKLFF
TRBV6-2/TRBV6-3,TRBJ1-4,13,.,CASRPLGGEKLFF
TRBV7-9,TRBJ2-1,16,many,CASSLATSGLHNEQFF
TRBV27,TRBJ2-2,16,few,CASSLFQGWDTGELFF
TRBV7-9,TRBJ1-3,14,.,CASSFGTSGNTIYF
TRBV27,TRBJ2-7,12,few,CASSPDWNEQYF
TRBV5-1,TRBJ2-5,16,many,CASSEGAGRVAETQYF
TRBV28,TRBJ2-7,14,many,CASSPWTGSSEQYF
TRBV4-3,TRBJ2-2,15,few,CASSPGTGATGELFF
TRBV18,TRBJ2-7,13,.,CASSATGGNEQYF
TRBV7-9,TRBJ2-1,13,few,CASSPSPRHEQFF
TRBV10-2,TRBJ2-2,13,few,CATQRENTGELFF
TRBV25-1,TRBJ2-1,15,few,CASSGGLAGGSEQFF
TRBV6-6,TRBJ1-2,13,many,CASSGAASYGYTF
TRBV7-3,TRBJ1-2,14,.,CASSLGQESSGYTF
TRBV3-1,TRBJ2-7,15,few,CASSSAGAGAYEQYF
TRBV7-2,TRBJ2-7,16,few,CASSQDRGLYSYEQYF
TRBV15,TRBJ2-2,15,few,CATRPGQRNTGELFF
TRBV7-9,TRBJ2-1,16,few,CASSRTETSSYNEQFF
TRBV7-3,TRBJ2-7,15,few,CASSLSTSGTYEQYF